This TCR beta chain is from a study of vaccination effects on CD4 cells after COVID-19. As for the study in general: It was two doses of either the BNT162b2 or mRNA-1273 vaccine that participants received. General study findings and limits: Clonal contraction was marked in infection- and vaccine-induced clones late after vaccination.

Following 10 days of culture, CD4+ T cells were isolated. No vaccinee had earlier SARS-CoV-2 infection, and nucleocapsid antibodies were negative. Days 3 and 7 saw half the medium replaced with IL-2 medium. Produced via immunoSEQ multiplex PCR; TCRdb's table is partial and in-frame only. The table has about 38,000 clones, 82% seen once. Per the germline V gene, CDR1 is SGHAT and CDR2 is FQNNGV. Trimming took 2 bases from V and 3 from J, leaving 2 bases between them. CDR3 length: 12 residues. As for this clone: The antigen remains unidentified.

This sequence joins TRBV11-2 and TRBJ2-1, with D unresolved. The material was CD4+ T cells from PBMCs cultured without peptide, obtained before COVID-19 vaccination. The clonotype was recovered from a human donor who received a COVID-19 vaccine. In DNA, the CDR3 is TGTGCCAGCAGCTTACTCTACAATGAGCAGTTCTTC. It yields the protein CASSLLYNEQFF.